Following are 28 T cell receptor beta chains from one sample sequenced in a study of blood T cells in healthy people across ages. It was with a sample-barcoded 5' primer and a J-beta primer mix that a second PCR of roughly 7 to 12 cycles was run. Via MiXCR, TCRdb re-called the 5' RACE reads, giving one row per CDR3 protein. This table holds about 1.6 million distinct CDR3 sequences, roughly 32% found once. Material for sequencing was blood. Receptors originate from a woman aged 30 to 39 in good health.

CDR3 in amino acids: CASRLRPDRTGNIQYF. The CDR3 nucleotides are TGTGCCAGCCGCCTCCGGCCTGATCGGACTGGAAACATTCAGTACTTC. This sequence joins TRBV12-3 or TRBV12-4 and TRBJ2-4; a possible D gene is TRBD2 (5 bases). V was cut by 8 bases and J by 6 bases, with 23 bases left in between. This CDR3 has 16 residues.

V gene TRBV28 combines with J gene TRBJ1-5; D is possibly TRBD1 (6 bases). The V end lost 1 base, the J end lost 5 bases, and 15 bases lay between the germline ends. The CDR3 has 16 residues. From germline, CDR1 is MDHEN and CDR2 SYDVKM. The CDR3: CASSLLFQGIYQPQHF. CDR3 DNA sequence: TGTGCCAGCAGTTTATTGTTCCAGGGGATCTATCAGCCCCAGCATTTT.

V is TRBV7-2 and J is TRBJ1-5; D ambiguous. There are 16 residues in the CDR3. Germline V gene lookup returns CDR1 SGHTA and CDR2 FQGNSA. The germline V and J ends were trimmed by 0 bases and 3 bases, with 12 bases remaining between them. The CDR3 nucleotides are TGTGCCAGCAGCTTAGCCTCGAGTCCGAACAATCAGCCCCAGCATTTT. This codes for CASSLASSPNNQPQHF.

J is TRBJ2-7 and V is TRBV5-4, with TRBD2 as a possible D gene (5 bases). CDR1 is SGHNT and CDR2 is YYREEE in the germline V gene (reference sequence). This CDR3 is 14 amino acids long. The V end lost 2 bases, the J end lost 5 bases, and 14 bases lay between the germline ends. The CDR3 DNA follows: TGTGCCAGCAGCTTTCCGGGGAGTACGGACGAGCAGTACTTC. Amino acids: CASSFPGSTDEQYF.

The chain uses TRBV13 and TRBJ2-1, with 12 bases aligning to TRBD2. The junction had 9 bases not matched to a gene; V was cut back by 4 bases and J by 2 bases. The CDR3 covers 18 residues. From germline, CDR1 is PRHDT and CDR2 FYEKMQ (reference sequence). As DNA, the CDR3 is TGTGCCAGCAGCTCCGCGACTAGCGGGGGCCGAACCTACAATGAGCAGTTCTTC. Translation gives CASSSATSGGRTYNEQFF.

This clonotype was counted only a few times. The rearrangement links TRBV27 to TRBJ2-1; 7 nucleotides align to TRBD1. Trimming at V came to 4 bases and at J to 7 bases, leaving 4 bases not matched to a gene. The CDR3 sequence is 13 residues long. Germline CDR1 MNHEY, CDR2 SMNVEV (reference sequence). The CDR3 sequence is CASSSGQRNEQFF. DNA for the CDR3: TGTGCCAGCAGTTCGGGACAGAGAAATGAGCAGTTCTTC.

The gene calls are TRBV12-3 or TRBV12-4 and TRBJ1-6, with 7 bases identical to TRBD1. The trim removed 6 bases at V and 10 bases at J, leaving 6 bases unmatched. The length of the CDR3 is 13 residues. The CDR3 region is CASSTGTASPLHF. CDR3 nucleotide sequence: TGTGCCAGCAGCACAGGGACAGCCTCACCCCTCCACTTT.

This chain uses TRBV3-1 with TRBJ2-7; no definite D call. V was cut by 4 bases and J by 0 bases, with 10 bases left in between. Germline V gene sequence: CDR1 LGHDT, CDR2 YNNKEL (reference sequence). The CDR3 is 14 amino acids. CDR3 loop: CASSPQLGSYEQYF. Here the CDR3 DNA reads TGTGCCAGCAGCCCCCAACTGGGCTCCTACGAGCAGTACTTC.

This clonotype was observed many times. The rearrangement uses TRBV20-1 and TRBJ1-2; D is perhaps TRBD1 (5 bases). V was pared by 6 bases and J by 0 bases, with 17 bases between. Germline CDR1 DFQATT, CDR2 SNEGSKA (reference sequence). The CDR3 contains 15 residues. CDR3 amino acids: CSAAPAQAPNYGYTF. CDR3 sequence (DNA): TGCAGTGCAGCCCCGGCACAGGCCCCTAACTATGGCTACACCTTC.

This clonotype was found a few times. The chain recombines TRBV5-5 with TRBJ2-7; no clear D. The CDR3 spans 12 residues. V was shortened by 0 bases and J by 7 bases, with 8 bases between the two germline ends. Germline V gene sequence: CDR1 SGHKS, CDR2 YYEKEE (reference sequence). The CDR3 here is CASSLESAEQYF. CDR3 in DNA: TGTGCCAGCAGCTTGGAGAGCGCAGAGCAGTACTTC.

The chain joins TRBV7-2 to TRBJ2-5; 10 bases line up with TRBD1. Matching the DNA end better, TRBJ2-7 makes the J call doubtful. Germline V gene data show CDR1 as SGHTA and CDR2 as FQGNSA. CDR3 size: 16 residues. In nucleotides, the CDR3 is TGTGCCAGCAGCCCTAACACCCGACAGGGGGCTTACGAGCAGTACTTC. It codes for CASSPNTRQGAYEQYF.

The CDR3 sequence: CASTLAFGGFEQYF. DNA of the CDR3: TGTGCCAGCACCCTTGCATTCGGAGGATTCGAGCAGTACTTC. This sequence joins TRBV27 and TRBJ2-7; a weak D match, TRBD2 (5 bases). V shed 7 bases and J shed 6 bases, with 19 bases lying between them. This CDR3 is 14 amino acids long. Germline V gene sequence: CDR1 MNHEY, CDR2 SMNVEV (reference sequence).

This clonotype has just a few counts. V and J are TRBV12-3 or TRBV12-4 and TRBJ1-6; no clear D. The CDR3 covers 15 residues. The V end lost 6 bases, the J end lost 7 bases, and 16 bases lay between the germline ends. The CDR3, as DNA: TGTGCCAGCAGCTTTTTTGGGTCTGTAAATTCACCCCTCCACTTT. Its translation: CASSFFGSVNSPLHF.

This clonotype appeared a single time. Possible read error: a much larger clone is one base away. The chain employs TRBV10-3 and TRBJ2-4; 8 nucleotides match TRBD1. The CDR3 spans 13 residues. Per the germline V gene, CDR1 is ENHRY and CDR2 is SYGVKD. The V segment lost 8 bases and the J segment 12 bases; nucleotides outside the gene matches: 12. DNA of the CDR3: TGTGCCATCGCCGATGGACAGGGTCGGGCTCAGTACTTC. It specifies CAIADGQGRAQYF.

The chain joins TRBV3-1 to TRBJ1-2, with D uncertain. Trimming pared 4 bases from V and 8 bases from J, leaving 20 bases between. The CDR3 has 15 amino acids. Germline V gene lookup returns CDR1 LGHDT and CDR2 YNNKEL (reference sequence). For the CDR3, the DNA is TGTGCCAGCAGCCCATCCGGGAGGTTTGTGGGGGGCTACACCTTC. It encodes CASSPSGRFVGGYTF.

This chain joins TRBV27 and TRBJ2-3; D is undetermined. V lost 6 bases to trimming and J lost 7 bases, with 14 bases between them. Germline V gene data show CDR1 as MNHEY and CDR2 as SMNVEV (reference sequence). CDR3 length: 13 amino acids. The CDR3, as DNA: TGTGCCAGCAGCCTACGATACGGACATACGCAGTATTTT. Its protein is CASSLRYGHTQYF.

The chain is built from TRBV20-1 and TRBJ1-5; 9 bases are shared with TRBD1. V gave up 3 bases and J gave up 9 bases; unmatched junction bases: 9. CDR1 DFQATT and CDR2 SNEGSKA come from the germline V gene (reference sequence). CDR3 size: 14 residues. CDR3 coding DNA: TGCAGTGCTAGTTCAGGACAGGGGATAAGGCCCCAGCATTTT. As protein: CSASSGQGIRPQHF.

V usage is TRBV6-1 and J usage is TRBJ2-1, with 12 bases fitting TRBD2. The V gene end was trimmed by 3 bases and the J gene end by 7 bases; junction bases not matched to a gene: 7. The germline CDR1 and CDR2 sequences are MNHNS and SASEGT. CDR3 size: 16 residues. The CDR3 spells CASSESLAGGSNEQFF. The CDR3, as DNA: TGTGCCAGCAGTGAGTCACTAGCGGGAGGTTCAAATGAGCAGTTCTTC.

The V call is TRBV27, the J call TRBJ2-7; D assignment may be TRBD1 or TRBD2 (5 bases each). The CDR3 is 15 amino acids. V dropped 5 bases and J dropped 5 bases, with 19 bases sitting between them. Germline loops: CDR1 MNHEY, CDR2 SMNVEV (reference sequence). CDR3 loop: CASSLSFGGRNEQYF. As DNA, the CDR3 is TGTGCCAGCAGTCTTTCTTTTGGGGGTAGGAACGAGCAGTACTTC.

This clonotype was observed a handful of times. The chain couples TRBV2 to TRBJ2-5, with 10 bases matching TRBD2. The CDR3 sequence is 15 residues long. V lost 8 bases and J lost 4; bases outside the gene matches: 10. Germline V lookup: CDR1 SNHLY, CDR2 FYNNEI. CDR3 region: CASGSSGTSAETQYF. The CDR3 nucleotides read TGTGCCAGCGGCAGTTCCGGGACTAGCGCAGAGACCCAGTACTTC.

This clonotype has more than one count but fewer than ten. CDR3 DNA: TGTGCCAGCAGCCAAGCCCCGGTAGCGGGATCTAACGAGCAGTACTTC. It translates to CASSQAPVAGSNEQYF. The V and J genes are TRBV3-1 and TRBJ2-7; 8 bases map to TRBD2. The CDR3 consists of 16 residues. Trimming at V came to 1 base and at J to 5 bases, leaving 10 bases not matched to a gene. CDR1 is LGHDT, CDR2 YNNKEL, per germline (reference sequence).

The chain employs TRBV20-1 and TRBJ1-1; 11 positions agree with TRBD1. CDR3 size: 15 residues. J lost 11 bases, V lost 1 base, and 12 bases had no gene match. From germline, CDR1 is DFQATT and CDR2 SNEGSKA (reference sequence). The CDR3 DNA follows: TGCAGTGCTAGAGGGACAGGGGGCGCCCATGTGGCCGCTTTCTTT. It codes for CSARGTGGAHVAAFF.

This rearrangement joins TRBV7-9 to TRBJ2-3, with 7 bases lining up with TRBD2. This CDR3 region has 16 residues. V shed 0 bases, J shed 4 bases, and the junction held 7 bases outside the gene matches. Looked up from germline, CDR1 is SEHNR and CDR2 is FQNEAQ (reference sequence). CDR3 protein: CASSLAGGSSADTQYF. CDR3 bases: TGTGCCAGCAGCTTAGCAGGCGGGAGTTCGGCAGATACGCAGTATTTT.

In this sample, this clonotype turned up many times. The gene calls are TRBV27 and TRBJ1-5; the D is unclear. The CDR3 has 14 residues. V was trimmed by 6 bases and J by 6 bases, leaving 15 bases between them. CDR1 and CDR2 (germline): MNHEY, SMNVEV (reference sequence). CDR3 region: CASSLGGDGQPQHF. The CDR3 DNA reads TGTGCCAGCAGCTTAGGAGGCGACGGTCAGCCCCAGCATTTT.

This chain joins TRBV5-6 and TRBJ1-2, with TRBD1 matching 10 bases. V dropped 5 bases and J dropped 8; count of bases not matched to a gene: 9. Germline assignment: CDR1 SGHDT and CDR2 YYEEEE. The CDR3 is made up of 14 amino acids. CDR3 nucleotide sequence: TGTGCCAGCAGGGTCTGGGACAGGGGCGGCGGCTACACCTTC. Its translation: CASRVWDRGGGYTF. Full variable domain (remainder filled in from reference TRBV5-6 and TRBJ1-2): DAGVTQSPTHLIKTRGQQVTLRCSPKSGHDTVSWYQQALGQGPQFIFQYYEEEERQRGNFPDRFSGHQFPNYSSELNVNALLLGDSALYLCASRVWDRGGGYTFGSGTRLTVV.

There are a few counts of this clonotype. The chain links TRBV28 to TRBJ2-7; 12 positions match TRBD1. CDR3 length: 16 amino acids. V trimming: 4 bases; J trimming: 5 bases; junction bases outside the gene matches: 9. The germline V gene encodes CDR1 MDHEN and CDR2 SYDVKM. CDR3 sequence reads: CASSYYPGTGGHEQYF. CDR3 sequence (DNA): TGTGCCAGCAGTTACTACCCTGGGACAGGGGGCCACGAGCAGTACTTC.

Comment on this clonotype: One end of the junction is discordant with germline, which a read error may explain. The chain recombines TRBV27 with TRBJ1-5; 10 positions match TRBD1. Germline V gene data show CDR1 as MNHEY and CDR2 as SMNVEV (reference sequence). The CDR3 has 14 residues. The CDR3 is CASSLGQGNQLQHF. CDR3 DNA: TGTGCCAGCAGTTTGGGACAGGGGAATCAGCTCCAGCATTTT.

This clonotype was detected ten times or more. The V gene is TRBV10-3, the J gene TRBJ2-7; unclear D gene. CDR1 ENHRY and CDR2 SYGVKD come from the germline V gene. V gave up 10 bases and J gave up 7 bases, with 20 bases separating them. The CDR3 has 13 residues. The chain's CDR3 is CATGGSPMEEQYF. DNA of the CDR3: TGTGCCACCGGCGGCTCTCCGATGGAGGAGCAGTACTTC.